This T cell receptor (beta chain) was sequenced in a study of blood T cell repertoires in COVID-19. With V trimmed by 4 bases and J by 4 bases, 7 bases remained unmatched. This CDR3 contains 17 residues. From germline, CDR1 is MNHNS and CDR2 SASEGT. Sequenced by immunoSEQ multiplex PCR; TCRdb stores in-frame clones only, minus some. The sample lists roughly 12,000 clones; roughly 73% were seen once. The chain links TRBV6-1 to TRBJ2-1; 13 bases line up with TRBD2. Sequencing used peripheral blood. The TCR comes from a human donor in a cohort sampled during active COVID-19. In DNA form, the CDR3 reads TGTGCCAGCAGTGCGTCGACTAGCGGGGGGACGTACAATGAGCAGTTCTTC. Translating gives CASSASTSGGTYNEQFF.